Shown below are 3 T cell receptor beta chains from a single sample sequenced in a study of cytomegalovirus exposure and HLA in healthy donors. Vbeta (60) and Jbeta (13) primers were used in the PCR. Clones were sequenced by immunoSEQ multiplex PCR, and TCRdb holds only the in-frame ones, with some missing. The data hold around 110,000 clones, with roughly 75% observed a single time. What was sequenced was PBMCs. The receptor source for this set is a man aged 35-49 years in good health and CMV-seronegative.

This chain uses TRBV18 with TRBJ2-7, with D maybe TRBD1 (5 bases). V lost 4 bases and J lost 5, with 12 bases in between. Germline V gene lookup returns CDR1 KGHSH and CDR2 LQKENI. This CDR3 region has 13 residues. The DNA for the CDR3 is TGTGCCAGCTCACTCGGTAGCAGGGACGAGCAGTACTTC. Its translation is CASSLGSRDEQYF.

The chain joins TRBV6-1 to TRBJ1-4; D gene uncertain. V was pared by 8 bases and J by 4 bases, with 14 bases between. Germline loops: CDR1 MNHNS, CDR2 SASEGT. The CDR3 consists of 14 residues. CDR3: CASRLFGDNEKLFF. The CDR3 DNA sequence: TGTGCCAGCCGGTTGTTCGGAGATAATGAAAAACTGTTTTTT.

This clone was counted a single time. The genes are TRBV5-4 and TRBJ2-5, with D maybe TRBD1 (6 bases). This CDR3 has 16 residues. The V and J ends lost 3 bases and 0 bases respectively, with 15 bases between them. Germline V lookup: CDR1 SGHNT, CDR2 YYREEE (reference sequence). CDR3 sequence: CASSSGTQSYQETQYF. As DNA, the CDR3 is TGTGCCAGCAGCTCCGGGACACAATCGTACCAAGAGACCCAGTACTTC.